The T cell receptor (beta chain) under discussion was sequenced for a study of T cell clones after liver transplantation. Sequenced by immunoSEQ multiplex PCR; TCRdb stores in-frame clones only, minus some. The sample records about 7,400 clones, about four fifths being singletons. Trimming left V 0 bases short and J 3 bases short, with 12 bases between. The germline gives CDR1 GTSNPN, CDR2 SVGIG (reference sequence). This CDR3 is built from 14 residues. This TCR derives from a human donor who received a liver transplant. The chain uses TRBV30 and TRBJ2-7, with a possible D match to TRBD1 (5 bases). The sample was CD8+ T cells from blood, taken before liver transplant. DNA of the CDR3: TGTGCCTGGAGTGTAGGGCAGGGCCACTACGAGCAGTACTTC. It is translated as CAWSVGQGHYEQYF. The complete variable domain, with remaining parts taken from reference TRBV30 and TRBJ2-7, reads SQTIHQWPATLVQPVGSPLSLECTVEGTSNPNLYWYRQAAGRGLQLLFYSVGIGQISSEVPQNLSASRPQDRQFILSSKKLLLSDSGFYLCAWSVGQGHYEQYFGPGTRLTVT.